This T cell receptor beta chain stems from a study of long-term antiretroviral therapy in people with HIV. Study information: Specimens dating back about a decade before the 2015 immediate-ART recommendation are the oldest included.

The CDR3 extends over 15 amino acids. The junction had 4 bases not matched to a gene; V was cut back by 4 bases and J by 4 bases. The germline gives CDR1 LGHNA, CDR2 YNFKEQ. Note on this clone: Its antigen is unknown.

Overall study results and limits: Absence of data on ART adherence, viral resistance or therapy changes was noted. Pre-ART expanded clones dominated the repertoire at every time point.

Researchers ran immunoSEQ v3.0 at survey level. Sequencing was designed to cover roughly 40,000-50,000 T-cell genomes in each sample. Produced via immunoSEQ multiplex PCR; TCRdb's table is partial and in-frame only. The sample contains about 39,000 clones, about nine tenths of which appear only once. Sequenced here: unsorted PBMCs, sampled 1.2 years after starting antiretroviral therapy. The rearrangement uses TRBV4-2 and TRBJ2-1; 10 bases fit TRBD2. The sequence came from a woman in her forties or fifties with HIV. Here the CDR3 reads CASSPKRGGYNEQFF. The CDR3 DNA reads as TGTGCCAGCAGCCCCAAGCGGGGGGGATACAATGAGCAGTTCTTC.